This T cell receptor beta chain is from a study of CD8+ T cells in alopecia areata. Deletions cut 0 bases from V and 0 bases from J, with 7 bases between. The length of the CDR3 is 15 residues. The V gene's germline CDR1 is SGHDN and CDR2 FVKESK. Extracted from the samples, RNA was reverse transcribed into cDNA to serve as the sequencing template. Assay: immunoSEQ multiplex PCR; the TCRdb copy retains only in-frame clones and omits some. Of 50,000 to 70,000 clones listed, roughly 46% are singletons. The chain couples TRBV14 to TRBJ2-3; D uncertain. The receptor was derived from a human donor with alopecia areata. Sequences were obtained from NKG2D-low CD8+ T cells sorted from blood. The CDR3 spells CASSQDGYSTDTQYF. The CDR3 DNA reads TGTGCCAGCAGCCAAGATGGCTATAGCACAGATACGCAGTATTTT.